What follows are 5 T cell receptor beta chains derived from one specimen sequenced in a study of cytomegalovirus exposure and HLA in healthy donors. Both 60 Vbeta primers and 13 Jbeta primers went into the PCR. Sequencing used immunoSEQ multiplex PCR; TCRdb keeps in-frame clones, though not all of them. The sample has some 70,000 clones, under 80% seen once. The sequenced material came from PBMCs. All receptors come from a male donor in good health and CMV-seropositive.

The chain has TRBV27 and TRBJ2-1, with 7 bases identical to TRBD2. This CDR3 has 13 amino acids. The V gene end was trimmed by 8 bases and the J gene end by 1 base; junction bases not matched to a gene: 2. CDR1 and CDR2 from the germline V gene are MNHEY and SMNVEV (reference sequence). The DNA of the CDR3 is TGTGCCAGCGGGGGGGGATCCTACAATGAGCAGTTCTTC. This codes for CASGGGSYNEQFF.

V is TRBV6-5 and J is TRBJ1-4; 10 bases align to TRBD1. Germline CDR1 is MNHEY and CDR2 is SVGAGI. The CDR3 contains 13 residues. The V segment lost 5 bases and the J segment 7 bases; nucleotides outside the gene matches: 1. The CDR3 DNA reads TGTGCCAGCAGTGGGACAGGGGTTGAAAAACTGTTTTTT. This sequence encodes CASSGTGVEKLFF.

This chain uses TRBV29-1 with TRBJ2-7; perhaps TRBD1 as D (5 bases). Per the germline V gene, CDR1 is SQVTM and CDR2 is ANQGSEA. The CDR3 is made up of 15 amino acids. Trimming removed 6 bases from V and 0 bases from J, with 18 bases in between. CDR3 sequence: CSVENPQGVSYEQYF. The DNA of the CDR3 is TGCAGCGTCGAAAACCCGCAGGGCGTCTCCTACGAGCAGTACTTC.

The chain employs TRBV14 and TRBJ2-1; D is unresolved. From germline, CDR1 is SGHDN and CDR2 FVKESK. The V end was cut by 2 bases, the J end by 9 bases, with 8 bases between. The CDR3 extends over 12 amino acids. The CDR3 region is CASSQSQVEQFF. CDR3 coding DNA: TGTGCCAGCAGCCAATCACAAGTTGAGCAGTTCTTC.

The chain carries TRBV2 and TRBJ2-7; D call uncertain. Trimming removed 6 bases at V and 3 bases at J, with 6 bases between. The V gene's germline CDR1 is SNHLY and CDR2 FYNNEI. CDR3 length: 11 residues. In DNA, the CDR3 is TGTGCCAGCAGGAAGCACTACGAGCAGTACTTC. Its translation: CASRKHYEQYF.